The sequence of this T cell receptor (beta chain) was determined in a study of early T cells in non-severe SARS-CoV-2 infection. Study background: Chains from this unsorted whole-blood bulk RNA could not be paired.

This clonotype was seen many times. In the library, individual cDNA molecules carried attached unique molecular identifiers. Using its own MiXCR run on the 5' RACE reads, TCRdb lists one record per CDR3 protein. Of over 70,000 distinct CDR3 sequences detected, around 14% appear once; the ten largest clones hold over 6.5%. From germline, CDR1 is SGHAT and CDR2 FQNNGV. V was clipped by 5 bases and J by 0 bases, with 13 bases between them. The CDR3 is made up of 15 amino acids. This sequence joins TRBV11-2 and TRBJ2-5; the D gene is possibly TRBD1 (6 bases). The receptor's source is an adult who was a healthcare worker with PCR-confirmed SARS-CoV-2 infection or an uninfected control (not recorded which). Input material: whole blood. CDR3 residues: CASSTGTPDQETQYF. In DNA form, the CDR3 reads TGTGCCAGCAGCACCGGGACACCCGACCAAGAGACCCAGTACTTC. The full variable domain, in which reference TRBV11-2 and TRBJ2-5 provide the parts outside the CDR3, is EAGVAQSPRYKIIEKRQSVAFWCNPISGHATLYWYQQILGQGPKLLIQFQNNGVVDDSQLPKDRFSAERLKGVDSTLKIQPAKLEDSAVYLCASSTGTPDQETQYFGPGTRLLVL.